This TCR beta chain was captured in a study of beta chain features in type 1 diabetes. General observations from the study: In every one of the four CD4+ subsets, TCRB CDR3s were moderately but significantly shorter in Type 1 diabetes patients. For TCRB rearrangement, an influence of HLA type remained unresolved here.

Every isolated RNA sample was fully reverse transcribed, so sequencing captured expressed TCRB transcripts. Clones were read by immunoSEQ multiplex PCR, and TCRdb kept only the in-frame ones, dropping some. Of about 210,000 clones in the sample, approximately 11% are singletons; the top ten hold 1% to 1.5%. Germline assignment: CDR1 GTSNPN and CDR2 SVGIG (reference sequence). V gave up 5 bases and J gave up 1 base, with 8 bases separating them. CDR3 length: 13 amino acids. Remarks on this clone: Its antigen is currently unknown.

The J gene is TRBJ2-2, the V gene TRBV30; D is unresolved. The sequenced material came from central memory CD4+ T cells from blood. The sequence derives from a man younger than 35 in good health. The CDR3 region has the DNA TGTGCCTGGGCCTACAAGAACACCGGGGAGCTGTTTTTT. This translates into CAWAYKNTGELFF.